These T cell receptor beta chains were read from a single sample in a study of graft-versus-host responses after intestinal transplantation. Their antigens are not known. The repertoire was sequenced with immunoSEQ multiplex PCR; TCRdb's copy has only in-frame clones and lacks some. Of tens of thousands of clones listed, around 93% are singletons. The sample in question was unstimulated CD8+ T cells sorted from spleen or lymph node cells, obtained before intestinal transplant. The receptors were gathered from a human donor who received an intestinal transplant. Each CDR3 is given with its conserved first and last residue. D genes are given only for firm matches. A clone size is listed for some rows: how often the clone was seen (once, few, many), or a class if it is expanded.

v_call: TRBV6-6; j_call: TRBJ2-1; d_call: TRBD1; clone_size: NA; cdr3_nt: TGTGCCAGCAGTCACCGGGACAGGGGACCCGAGCAGTTCTTC; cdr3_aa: CASSHRDRGPEQFF
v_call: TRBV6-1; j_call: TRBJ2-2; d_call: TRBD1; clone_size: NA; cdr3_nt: TGTGCCACGATCGACAGGGGGCGAACCGGGGAGCTGTTTTTT; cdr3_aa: CATIDRGRTGELFF
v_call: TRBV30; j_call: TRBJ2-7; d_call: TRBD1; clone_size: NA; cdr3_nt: TGTGCCTGGGGAACCGGGACAGAGATCTACGAGCAGTACTTC; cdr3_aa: CAWGTGTEIYEQYF
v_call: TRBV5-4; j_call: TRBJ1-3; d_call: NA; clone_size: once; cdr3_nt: TGTGCCAGCAGCTTGAGGGGAGCGGGGAACACCATATATTTT; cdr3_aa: CASSLRGAGNTIYF
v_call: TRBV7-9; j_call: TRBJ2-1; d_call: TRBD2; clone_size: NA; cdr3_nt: TGTGCCAGCAGCTTAGCGGGGCTAGCGGAATACAATGAGCAGTTCTTC; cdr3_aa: CASSLAGLAEYNEQFF
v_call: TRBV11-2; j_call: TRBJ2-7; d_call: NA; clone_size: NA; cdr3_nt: TGTGCCAGCAGCCCATCGTGGGGGCCCTACGAGCAGTACTTC; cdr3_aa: CASSPSWGPYEQYF
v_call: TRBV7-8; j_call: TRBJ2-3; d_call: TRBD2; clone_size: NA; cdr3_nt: TGTGCCAGCCGATGGACTAGCGCTTTCACAGATACGCAGTATTTT; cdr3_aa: CASRWTSAFTDTQYF
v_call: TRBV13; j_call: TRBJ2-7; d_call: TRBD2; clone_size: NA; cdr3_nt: TGTGCCAGCAGCTCCTCCGGGACTAGCTTGTACGAGCAGTACTTC; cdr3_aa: CASSSSGTSLYEQYF
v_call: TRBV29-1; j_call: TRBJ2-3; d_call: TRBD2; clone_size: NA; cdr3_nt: TGCAGCGTGGGTATGACTAGCCTAGAAAACACAGATACGCAGTATTTT; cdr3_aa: CSVGMTSLENTDTQYF
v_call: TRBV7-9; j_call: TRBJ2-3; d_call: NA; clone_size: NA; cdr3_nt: TGTGCCAGCAGCTTGCGGGACGGAGATTTCGATACGCAGTATTTT; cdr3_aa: CASSLRDGDFDTQYF
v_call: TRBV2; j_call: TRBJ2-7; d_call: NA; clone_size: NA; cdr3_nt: TGTGCCAGCAGTGATCCCTCAGACTCCTACGAGCAGTACTTC; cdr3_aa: CASSDPSDSYEQYF
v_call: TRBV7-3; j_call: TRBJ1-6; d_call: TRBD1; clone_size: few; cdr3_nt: TGTGCCAGCAGCGTGGGACAGCCGAATTCACCCCTCCACTTT; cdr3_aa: CASSVGQPNSPLHF
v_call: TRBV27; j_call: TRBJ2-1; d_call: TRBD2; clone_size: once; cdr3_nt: TGTGCCAGCAGTTGGGGGGGTGTCCCCTACAATGAGCAGTTCTTC; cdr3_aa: CASSWGGVPYNEQFF
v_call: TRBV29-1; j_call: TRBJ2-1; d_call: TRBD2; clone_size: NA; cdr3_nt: TGCAGCGTTAAATTAGCGGGAATCAGGAACAATGAGCAGTTCTTC; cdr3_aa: CSVKLAGIRNNEQFF
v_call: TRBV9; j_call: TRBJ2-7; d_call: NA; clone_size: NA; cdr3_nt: TGTGCCAGCAGCACAAGCCGGAGCTCCTACGAGCAGTACTTC; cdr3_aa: CASSTSRSSYEQYF
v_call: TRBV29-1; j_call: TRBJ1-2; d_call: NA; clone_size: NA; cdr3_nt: TGCAGCGTTGAAGAACAGGGTTCTGTTTATGGCTACACCTTC; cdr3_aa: CSVEEQGSVYGYTF
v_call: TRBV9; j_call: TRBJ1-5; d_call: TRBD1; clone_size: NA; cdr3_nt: TGTGCCAGCAGCGTGGAGTGGTCGGGACAGGGGCGAGGCAATCAGCCCCAGCATTTT; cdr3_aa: CASSVEWSGQGRGNQPQHF
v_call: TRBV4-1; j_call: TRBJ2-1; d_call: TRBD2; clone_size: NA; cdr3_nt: TGCGCCAGCAGCCAAGTTCAAGCGGGAGAGTGGGATGAGCAGTTCTTC; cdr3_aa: CASSQVQAGEWDEQFF
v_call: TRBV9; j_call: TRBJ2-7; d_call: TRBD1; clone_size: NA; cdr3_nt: TGTGCCAGCGCGGAAGGACAGGGGGCCCACGAGCAGTACTTC; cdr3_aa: CASAEGQGAHEQYF
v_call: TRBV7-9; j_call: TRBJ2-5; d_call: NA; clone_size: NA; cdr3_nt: TGTGCCAGCAGCTTAGTAGCGCCGAACCAAGAGACCCAGTACTTC; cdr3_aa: CASSLVAPNQETQYF